The 28 T cell receptor beta chains below were found in one sample sequenced in a study of breast tumors, draining lymph nodes, adjacent tissues. TCRdb ran MiXCR on the multiplex PCR reads and lists one entry per CDR3 protein. This table holds about 94,000 distinct CDR3 sequences, approximately 30% found once. Axillary draining lymph nodes of breast cancer patients supplied the node samples. The sequencing input was axillary lymph node tissue. The receptors were gathered from a female donor with breast cancer. Some clones in this sample may be carry-over from other donors' samples.

About this clonotype itself: Here the CDR3 omits its conserved ending phenylalanine or tryptophan, so a read error is the likely source. It is unclear where the CDR3 begins or ends on the DNA, so no DNA is shown, and the CDR3 is as TCRdb lists it. This chain joins TRBV30 and TRBJ1-5; whether TRBD1, the table's D call, matches the DNA was not checked. CDR1 is GTSNPN, CDR2 SVGIG, per germline (reference sequence). The CDR3 totals 9 residues, both ends included. CDR3 residues: CAWSVIRGK.

There are many counts of this clonotype. CDR3 sequence: CASSRTGGGIQQYF. CDR3 nucleotide sequence: TGCGCCAGCAGCCGAACAGGGGGCGGCATTCAGCAGTACTTC. V usage is TRBV4-1 and J usage is TRBJ2-7, with 9 positions matching TRBD1. Per germline, CDR1 MGHRA and CDR2 YSYEKL. V lost 4 bases, J lost 8 bases, and 9 bases stayed unmatched. CDR3 length: 14 amino acids.

This clonotype was counted ten times or more. The chain has TRBV6-5 and TRBJ1-5; possible D gene TRBD1, 6 bases. The CDR3 spans 15 residues. In germline, CDR1 is MNHEY, CDR2 SVGAGI. V shed 10 bases and J shed 1 base, with 17 bases lying between them. The CDR3, as DNA: TGTGCCACCTCCCCTGACGGGGGCAGCAATCAGCCCCAGCATTTT. Encoded protein: CATSPDGGSNQPQHF.

This clonotype was recorded once. The germline gene is not matched at one end of the junction; a read error may be the cause. V gene TRBV7-2 combines with J gene TRBJ1-2; 9 bases agree with TRBD1. This CDR3 is 16 amino acids long. Germline V gene sequence: CDR1 SGHTA, CDR2 FQGNSA. Here the CDR3 DNA reads TGTGCCAGCAGCCCCGGTGGGGGGACAGGGATGTATGGCCACACCTTC. Protein sequence: CASSPGGGTGMYGHTF.

This clonotype has ten or more counts. The chain employs TRBV19 and TRBJ2-5, with D perhaps matching TRBD1 (6 bases). CDR3 length equals 15 residues. The germline CDR1 and CDR2 sequences are LNHDA and SQIVND (reference sequence). Trimming cost V 3 bases and J 2 bases, with 13 bases left between them. The CDR3 DNA reads TGTGCCAGTAGTATGGCGTCAGGGGTGCAAGAGACCCAGTACTTC. This translates into CASSMASGVQETQYF. Full variable domain (outside the CDR3, taken from reference TRBV19 and TRBJ2-5): DGGITQSPKYLFRKEGQNVTLSCEQNLNHDAMYWYRQDPGQGLRLIYYSQIVNDFQKGDIAEGYSVSREKKESFPLTVTSAQKNPTAFYLCASSMASGVQETQYFGPGTRLLVL.

The chain has TRBV24-1 and TRBJ2-3; D not resolved. The V and J ends lost 12 bases and 5 bases respectively, with 11 bases between them. The CDR3 runs 11 residues. CDR1 KGHDR and CDR2 SFDVKD come from the germline V gene. For the CDR3, the DNA is TGTGCCGCTAGTGTAGAAGATACGCAGTATTTT. Translated, it gives CAASVEDTQYF.

This clonotype was counted ten times or more. V is TRBV7-8 and J is TRBJ1-4; D might be TRBD1 (5 bases). Germline values: CDR1 SGHVS, CDR2 FQNEAQ. The CDR3 length is 12 residues. V was cut by 6 bases and J by 8 bases, with 10 bases left in between. The CDR3 protein is CASRRRGEKLFF. Written as DNA, the CDR3 is TGTGCCAGCAGGAGACGGGGGGAAAAACTGTTTTTT.

This clonotype was detected once. V is TRBV5-1 and J is TRBJ2-3; 7 bases are shared with TRBD1. This CDR3 spans 16 amino acids. Germline V gene data show CDR1 as SGHRS and CDR2 as YFSETQ. Trimming at V came to 0 bases and at J to 1 base, leaving 5 bases not matched to a gene. The DNA for the CDR3 is TGCGCCAGCAGCTTGGTACAGGGGCTGGGCACAGATACGCAGTATTTT. Residues: CASSLVQGLGTDTQYF.

This clonotype was recorded at least ten times. CDR3 protein: CASTRTSGNTGELFF. The CDR3 nucleotides are TGTGCCAGCACCCGGACTAGCGGGAACACCGGGGAGCTGTTTTTT. The rearrangement links TRBV27 to TRBJ2-2; 10 bases fit TRBD2. Germline assignment: CDR1 MNHEY and CDR2 SMNVEV (reference sequence). The CDR3 is 15 amino acids. The junction had 3 bases not matched to a gene; V was cut back by 7 bases and J by 1 base.

This CDR3 is CASSLRSGVETQYF. The CDR3 DNA sequence: TGTGCCAGCAGCTTAAGGTCAGGGGTGGAGACCCAGTACTTC. The gene calls are TRBV7-9 and TRBJ2-5; a possible D gene is TRBD1 (6 bases). CDR1 and CDR2 from the germline V gene are SEHNR and FQNEAQ (reference sequence). This CDR3 has 14 amino acids. Trimming left V 2 bases short and J 5 bases short, with 12 bases between. The variable domain in full, with the rest retrieved from reference TRBV7-9 and TRBJ2-5, is DTGVSQNPRHKITKRGQNVTFRCDPISEHNRLYWYRQTLGQGPEFLTYFQNEAQLEKSRLLSDRFSAERPKGSFSTLEIQRTEQGDSAMYLCASSLRSGVETQYFGPGTRLLVL.

This clonotype is deemed medium-sized (0.01 to 0.1%). J is TRBJ1-6 and V is TRBV15; D is unresolved. Trimming pared 0 bases from V and 5 bases from J, leaving 8 bases between. CDR3 length equals 15 residues. From germline, CDR1 is LNHNV and CDR2 YYDKDF (reference sequence). CDR3 sequence (DNA): TGTGCCACCAGCAGAGAAAGAGTTGATAATTCACCCCTCCACTTT. Translating gives CATSRERVDNSPLHF.

CDR3 in amino acids: CATSSTGQYNEQFF. CDR3 DNA: TGTGCCACCAGCAGCACGGGACAGTACAATGAGCAGTTCTTC. This chain connects TRBV15 to TRBJ2-1; the match to TRBD1 covers 7 bases. Per germline, CDR1 LNHNV and CDR2 YYDKDF (reference sequence). This CDR3 is built from 14 residues. V gave up 3 bases and J gave up 4 bases; unmatched junction bases: 3.

Ten or more counts support this clonotype. A junction boundary mismatches the germline segment, possibly from a read error. The chain has TRBV20-1 and TRBJ2-7; possibly TRBD1 for D (6 bases). The CDR3 sequence is 14 residues long. Germline CDR1 DFQATT, CDR2 SNEGSKA (reference sequence). This CDR3 is CSAKKGQASHEQYF. The DNA for the CDR3 is TGCAGTGCTAAAAAGGGACAAGCCTCCCACGAGCAGTACTTC.

This clonotype was counted at least ten times. V usage is TRBV6-1 and J usage is TRBJ1-3; D unresolved. The V gene lost 1 base and the J gene lost 3 bases, with 13 bases spanning the gap. Germline V lookup: CDR1 MNHNS, CDR2 SASEGT. This CDR3 comprises 16 residues. The CDR3 is CASSEGPLRVGNTIYF. CDR3 bases: TGTGCCAGCAGTGAAGGTCCGTTACGGGTTGGAAACACCATATATTTT.

The CDR3 here is CVGCWEGFDEQYF. CDR3 coding DNA: TGTGTCGGCTGTTGGGAGGGTTTCGACGAGCAGTACTTC. This sequence joins TRBV6-1 and TRBJ2-7; TRBD2 matches at 7 bases. Germline CDR1 reads MNHNS; CDR2 reads SASEGT. There are 13 residues in the CDR3.

V is TRBV20-1 and J is TRBJ2-3; 7 bases line up with TRBD1. The CDR3 is 14 amino acids. With V trimmed by 5 bases and J by 10 bases, 15 bases remained unmatched. Germline V gene data show CDR1 as DFQATT and CDR2 as SNEGSKA (reference sequence). The CDR3, as DNA: TGCAGTGCTCTGAAGGTCCAGGGGGACGATGCGCAGTATTTT. Translation: CSALKVQGDDAQYF.

The sample holds many counts of this clonotype. At one end, the junction sequence differs from germline, possibly due to a read error. This chain connects TRBV11-2 to TRBJ2-1; D may be TRBD2 (6 bases). The CDR3 spans 17 residues. The germline gives CDR1 SGHAT, CDR2 FQNNGV. The CDR3 coding sequence is TGTGCCAGCAGCGTAGATTTTTCGAGACTAGATCGTGATGAGCAGTTCTTC. Translation: CASSVDFSRLDRDEQFF.

In its sample, this clonotype was seen many times. The gene calls are TRBV4-3 and TRBJ2-7; TRBD1 agrees at 11 bases. This CDR3 spans 22 amino acids. Trimming took 0 bases from V and 4 from J; bases not matched to a gene: 23. Germline V gene sequence: CDR1 LGHNA, CDR2 YSLEER. CDR3: CASSQDYLAGQGADGPGYEQYF. CDR3 sequence (DNA): TGCGCCAGCAGCCAAGATTACTTGGCTGGACAGGGGGCTGACGGGCCTGGGTACGAGCAGTACTTC.

About this clonotype: A much bigger clone sits one base away, suggesting this may be a read error. The CDR3 protein is CASSPRPRTSGPNTGELFF. Written as DNA, the CDR3 is TGTGCCAGCTCGCCCCGCCCAAGAACTAGCGGACCGAACACCGGGGAGCTGTTTTTT. V gene TRBV18 combines with J gene TRBJ2-2; 8 nucleotides agree with TRBD2. The CDR3 covers 19 residues. V shed 6 bases and J 0 bases; nucleotides not matched to a gene: 15. Germline CDR1 is KGHSH and CDR2 is LQKENI.

This clonotype was seen only a few times. Given a much more abundant clone one base away, this may be a read error. The rearrangement joins TRBV5-5 to TRBJ2-5, with unresolved D. Germline V CDR1 and CDR2: SGHKS, YYEKEE (reference sequence). Deletions cut 1 base from V and 7 bases from J, with 8 bases between. This CDR3 contains 12 residues. The CDR3 region is CASSLPLATQYF. The CDR3 DNA sequence: TGTGCCAGCAGCTTGCCGTTGGCGACCCAGTACTTC.

There are a few counts of this clonotype. A much larger clone differs from this one at a single base, so this may be a read error. This rearrangement joins TRBV12-3 or TRBV12-4 to TRBJ2-3; D unclear. V was shortened by 8 bases and J by 1 base, with 16 bases between the two germline ends. The CDR3 is 15 amino acids. CDR3 bases: TGTGCCAGCGAAATCGGCGACTCCCGCACAGATACGCAGTATTTT. The encoded protein is CASEIGDSRTDTQYF.

This clonotype was counted at least ten times. The CDR3 region has the DNA TGTGCCAGCAGTTTGGGGGGCGATAGTTCACCCCTCCACTTT. It is translated as CASSLGGDSSPLHF. This rearrangement joins TRBV12-3 or TRBV12-4 to TRBJ1-6; D might be TRBD1 (6 bases). V was cut by 3 bases and J by 9 bases, with 12 bases left in between. CDR3 size: 14 residues.

The J gene is TRBJ1-1, the V gene TRBV24-1; TRBD1 matches at 11 bases. Germline V lookup: CDR1 KGHDR, CDR2 SFDVKD. Trimming took 2 bases from V and 5 from J; bases not matched to a gene: 9. The CDR3 spans 17 residues. The CDR3 sequence: CATSDSTGQGGKTEAFF. CDR3 bases: TGTGCCACCAGTGATTCGACGGGACAGGGGGGAAAAACTGAAGCTTTCTTT.

In this sample, this clonotype turned up many times. This chain connects TRBV27 to TRBJ2-7; D unresolved. Germline values: CDR1 MNHEY, CDR2 SMNVEV (reference sequence). Trimming took 4 bases from V and 5 from J, leaving 9 bases between them. The CDR3 consists of 12 residues. The CDR3 DNA follows: TGTGCCAGCAGTTCTCCCCAAAACGAGCAGTACTTC. Translated, it gives CASSSPQNEQYF.

The rearrangement joins TRBV4-1 to TRBJ1-2; 12 nucleotides align to TRBD1. With 3 bases clipped from V and 2 bases from J, the junction kept 10 bases outside the gene matches. Per the germline V gene, CDR1 is MGHRA and CDR2 is YSYEKL. The CDR3 runs to 18 residues. Here the CDR3 DNA reads TGCGCCAGCAGCCAGAGGGGACAGGGGGCGATGGGCAACTATGGCTACACCTTC. Translation: CASSQRGQGAMGNYGYTF.

In its sample, this clonotype was seen many times. The chain links TRBV7-3 to TRBJ2-1; D call uncertain. Per germline, CDR1 SGHTA and CDR2 FQGTGA. Trimming shortened V by 5 bases and J by 6 bases, and 8 bases separated the two germline ends. The CDR3 totals 12 residues. The chain's CDR3 is CASSPQGNEQFF. The CDR3 nucleotides are TGTGCCAGCAGCCCACAAGGCAATGAGCAGTTCTTC.

About this clonotype itself: A much larger clone differs by one base, so this may be a read error. The chain combines TRBV20-1 with TRBJ2-1; the match to TRBD1 covers 10 bases. CDR1 is DFQATT, CDR2 SNEGSKA, per germline (reference sequence). CDR3 size: 14 residues. The CDR3 DNA is TGCAGTGCCGAGGGACAGGGGAACTACACTGAGCAGTTCTTC. This gives the protein CSAEGQGNYTEQFF.

This clonotype was counted a few times. Possible read error: a much larger clone is one base away. The chain combines TRBV5-6 with TRBJ2-1, with no clear D. The ends were cut back, 1 base at V and 9 bases at J, with 17 bases in the middle. Germline loops: CDR1 SGHDT, CDR2 YYEEEE. The CDR3 is 15 amino acids. DNA of the CDR3: TGTGCCAGCAGCTTGAGGTTACCCGTGGGCGTTGAGCAGTTCTTC. This translates into CASSLRLPVGVEQFF.